These 3 T cell receptor beta chains share one sample of origin, sequenced in a study of shared clonotypes between healthy human individuals. This table comes from immunoSEQ multiplex PCR, and its TCRdb copy is limited to in-frame clones, with some not included. The repertoire holds some 470,000 clones, with over 65% as singletons. Material: PBMCs. These receptors all come from a woman in her 40s in good health. Some clones in this sample may be carry-over from other donors' samples.

The V gene is TRBV5-6, the J gene TRBJ2-7, with TRBD1 matching 8 bases. Trimming took 0 bases from V and 3 from J; bases not matched to a gene: 11. Germline CDR1 and CDR2: SGHDT and YYEEEE. This CDR3 is 17 amino acids long. The CDR3 DNA is TGTGCCAGCAGCTTGGAGCCCAGGACAGGGCTGAACTACGAGCAGTACTTC. This gives the protein CASSLEPRTGLNYEQYF.

With respect to this clone: The sample contains more than one DNA sequence encoding this CDR3. V gene TRBV19 combines with J gene TRBJ2-7; 7 bases map to TRBD2. There are 14 residues in the CDR3. Germline V gene sequence: CDR1 LNHDA, CDR2 SQIVND (reference sequence). V lost 2 bases, J lost 6 bases, and 7 bases stayed unmatched. CDR3 in amino acids: CASSITSGGGEQYF. The DNA for the CDR3 is TGTGCCAGTAGTATAACGTCGGGAGGAGGCGAGCAGTACTTC.

The J gene is TRBJ1-1, the V gene TRBV10-3; maybe TRBD1 (6 bases). Germline V lookup: CDR1 ENHRY, CDR2 SYGVKD. The CDR3 runs to 18 residues. V gave up 0 bases and J gave up 4 bases, with 21 bases separating them. CDR3 bases: TGTGCCATCAGTGAGTCCGTTCAGGGGCAGGGGCGCGGCACTGAAGCTTTCTTT. Protein product: CAISESVQGQGRGTEAFF.